The 10 T cell receptor beta chains presented below share a single source sample, sequenced in a study of patients and donors after allogeneic stem cell transplantation. From the RT-PCR reads, TCRdb called clonotypes with MiXCR, one entry per CDR3 protein. The sample yields about 150,000 distinct CDR3 sequences, about two fifths seen once. Sequencing was performed on blood, either unsorted or a sorted T cell fraction (not recorded which). The receptors shown here come from a human donor who was either an allogeneic HSCT recipient or a stem cell or donor lymphocyte infusion donor (not recorded which). It is not recorded whose cells these are; they may come from a transplant donor.

This clonotype was seen once. Sequence at one end of the junction differs from germline and may be a read error. This sequence joins TRBV5-1 and TRBJ1-6; a possible D gene is TRBD1 (5 bases). Germline loops: CDR1 SGHRS, CDR2 YFSETQ. CDR3 length: 14 amino acids. The CDR3 coding sequence is TGCGCCTGCAGCTCCGGGGGCTATAATTCACCCCTCCACTTT. It encodes CACSSGGYNSPLHF.

This clonotype was counted only a few times. The J gene is TRBJ1-3, the V gene TRBV12-3 or TRBV12-4; tentative D call: TRBD1 (5 bases). CDR3 size: 15 residues. The V end was cut by 2 bases, the J end by 0 bases, with 8 bases between. Here the CDR3 reads CASSLRGGSGNTIYF. CDR3 DNA sequence: TGTGCCAGCAGTTTAAGGGGCGGCTCTGGAAACACCATATATTTT.

This clonotype occurred a few times. This chain connects TRBV6-1 to TRBJ1-1; D perhaps matches TRBD1 (5 bases). V lost 0 bases, J lost 5 bases, and 19 bases lay in between. This CDR3 is built from 17 residues. Germline V CDR1 and CDR2: MNHNS, SASEGT. The chain's CDR3 is CASSEAGRAEGWTEAFF. As DNA, the CDR3 is TGTGCCAGCAGTGAAGCGGGCAGGGCTGAGGGATGGACTGAAGCTTTCTTT.

The chain has TRBV24-1 and TRBJ1-5, with D unresolved. Germline CDR1 is KGHDR and CDR2 is SFDVKD. The CDR3 length is 14 residues. V was pared by 4 bases and J by 3 bases, with 9 bases between. This chain's CDR3 is CATSETSFNQPQHF. The CDR3 nucleotides read TGTGCCACCAGTGAGACGTCCTTCAATCAGCCCCAGCATTTT.

CDR3 loop: CASSYSSHEQYF. Here the CDR3 DNA reads TGTGCCAGCAGTTACTCATCCCACGAGCAGTACTTC. The chain links TRBV6-6 to TRBJ2-7; D gene unclear. The CDR3 is 12 amino acids. Germline CDR1 and CDR2: MNHNY and SVGAGI (reference sequence). V was shortened by 0 bases and J by 5 bases, with 5 bases between the two germline ends.

This clonotype was observed a handful of times. The chain employs TRBV20-1 and TRBJ1-6; TRBD1 is a possible D gene (6 bases). V was pared by 0 bases and J by 4 bases, with 7 bases between. The CDR3 covers 14 residues. Germline V gene sequence: CDR1 DFQATT, CDR2 SNEGSKA (reference sequence). CDR3 nucleotide sequence: TGCAGTGCTAGAGAGGACAGTTATAATTCACCCCTCCACTTT. As protein: CSAREDSYNSPLHF.

This sequence joins TRBV6-5 and TRBJ2-7, with D maybe TRBD1 (6 bases). The CDR3 extends over 14 amino acids. The germline V and J ends were trimmed by 5 bases and 0 bases, with 11 bases remaining between them. Germline-derived CDR1 and CDR2 are MNHEY and SVGAGI. The CDR3 spells CASSLTGSSYEQYF. CDR3 nucleotide sequence: TGTGCCAGCAGTCTTACAGGGAGCTCCTACGAGCAGTACTTC.

The chain joins TRBV28 to TRBJ1-2; 11 bases align to TRBD1. J lost 8 bases, V lost 3 bases, and 8 bases had no gene match. The CDR3 length is 15 residues. The germline gives CDR1 MDHEN, CDR2 SYDVKM. The CDR3 reads CASSFHRTGGGGYTF. In DNA, the CDR3 is TGTGCCAGCAGTTTTCACCGGACAGGGGGCGGCGGCTACACCTTC.

The CDR3 loop is CSAREGREAFF. As DNA, the CDR3 is TGCAGTGCTAGAGAAGGGCGGGAAGCTTTCTTT. This chain joins TRBV20-1 and TRBJ1-1; D uncertain. The length of the CDR3 is 11 residues. Trimming removed 0 bases from V and 8 bases from J, with 7 bases in between. CDR1 is DFQATT and CDR2 is SNEGSKA in the germline V gene (reference sequence).

The V gene is TRBV4-2, the J gene TRBJ2-3, with unresolved D. Trimming took 0 bases from V and 2 from J, leaving 9 bases between them. The CDR3 runs to 15 residues. CDR1 is LGHNA and CDR2 is YNFKEQ in the germline V gene. CDR3 region: CASSQDKSSTDTQYF. CDR3 coding DNA: TGTGCCAGCAGCCAAGATAAGTCTTCCACAGATACGCAGTATTTT.